This entry lists 25 T cell receptor beta chains sequenced from one sample in a study of Graves' ophthalmopathy and Graves' hyperthyroidism. Amplifying from RNA transcripts, the study obtained TCR beta CDR3 regions. First-round RT-PCR used HTBI primers; second-round multiplex PCR followed. TCRdb independently ran MiXCR on the multiplex PCR reads; one entry per CDR3 protein. The sample consists of more than 1,000,000 distinct CDR3 sequences, about 35% of them appearing once. The specimen sequenced was peripheral blood or thyroid tissue (not recorded which). The source is an adult man with Graves' hyperthyroidism.

This clonotype was seen many times. At one end, the junction sequence differs from germline, possibly due to a read error. The J gene is TRBJ2-1, the V gene TRBV5-1; TRBD1 aligns across 9 bases. Looked up from germline, CDR1 is SGHRS and CDR2 is YFSETQ. The CDR3 runs 15 residues. The CDR3: CASRLGQGLNNEQFF. As DNA, the CDR3 is TGCGCCAGCAGGTTGGGACAGGGCCTGAACAATGAGCAGTTCTTC.

Concerning this clonotype: The DNA is omitted, as the CDR3 cannot be located on it reliably, and the CDR3 follows TCRdb's listing. CDR3 loop: CASSQGWGAGNKYF. The rearrangement joins TRBV4-2 to TRBJ2-5; the D call TRBD2 from the table was never checked on the DNA. Germline-derived CDR1 and CDR2 are LGHNA and YNFKEQ. The CDR3 has 14 residues if both end residues are counted.

This clonotype was counted at least ten times. The chain employs TRBV6-6 and TRBJ1-1; D perhaps matches TRBD1 (5 bases). This CDR3 region has 14 residues. V shed 2 bases and J shed 5 bases, with 12 bases lying between them. The germline V gene has CDR1 MNHNY and CDR2 SVGAGI (reference sequence). The CDR3 DNA follows: TGTGCCAGCAGTTACGCAGGGATTGGAACTGAAGCTTTCTTT. Amino acids: CASSYAGIGTEAFF.

This clonotype has a count of ten or more. The V and J genes are TRBV10-3 and TRBJ2-5; 11 bases map to TRBD2. The CDR3 spans 14 residues. Trimming at V came to 3 bases and at J to 4 bases, leaving 1 base not matched to a gene. The germline gives CDR1 ENHRY, CDR2 SYGVKD. CDR3 sequence reads: CAISDLAGGETQYF. CDR3 sequence (DNA): TGTGCCATCAGTGATCTAGCGGGGGGAGAGACCCAGTACTTC.

This clonotype was picked up a small number of times. The chain joins TRBV7-8 to TRBJ2-5; either TRBD1 or TRBD2 may supply D (5 bases each). The V gene lost 6 bases and the J gene lost 5 bases, with 10 bases spanning the gap. Looked up from germline, CDR1 is SGHVS and CDR2 is FQNEAQ. The CDR3 is made up of 12 amino acids. CDR3 loop: CASRSGTETQYF. The CDR3 coding sequence is TGTGCCAGCAGGTCTGGGACGGAGACCCAGTACTTC.

The sample holds a few counts of this clonotype. The chain couples TRBV12-5 to TRBJ1-1; D gene uncertain. Germline loops: CDR1 LGHNT, CDR2 FRNRAP. Trimming pared 3 bases from V and 1 base from J, leaving 6 bases between. The CDR3 extends over 13 amino acids. The CDR3, as DNA: TGTGCTAGTGGTTTCGGGAGGAACACTGAAGCTTTCTTT. The encoded protein is CASGFGRNTEAFF.

V and J are TRBV2 and TRBJ2-5; D ambiguous. Trimming stripped 2 bases from V and 1 base from J, with 5 bases between. There are 13 residues in the CDR3. Germline CDR1 is SNHLY and CDR2 is FYNNEI. The CDR3 loop reads CASSELVQETQYF. Written as DNA, the CDR3 is TGTGCCAGCAGTGAACTTGTCCAAGAGACCCAGTACTTC.

This chain joins TRBV7-9 and TRBJ1-1; D call uncertain. The CDR3 extends over 15 amino acids. The germline V gene encodes CDR1 SEHNR and CDR2 FQNEAQ (reference sequence). V lost 1 base and J lost 5, with 14 bases in between. The CDR3 reads CASSLVEKIRTEAFF. CDR3 nucleotide sequence: TGTGCCAGCAGCTTAGTTGAGAAGATAAGGACTGAAGCTTTCTTT.

This clonotype was observed many times. The chain links TRBV5-6 to TRBJ2-7, with TRBD2 matching 9 bases. Trimming at V came to 5 bases and at J to 2 bases, leaving 8 bases not matched to a gene. Per germline, CDR1 SGHDT and CDR2 YYEEEE. This CDR3 region has 15 residues. The DNA of the CDR3 is TGTGCCAGCAGTTACCCGACTAGCGGCGCCTACGAGCAGTACTTC. The encoded protein is CASSYPTSGAYEQYF. The whole variable domain, filled in from reference TRBV5-6 and TRBJ2-7, reads DAGVTQSPTHLIKTRGQQVTLRCSPKSGHDTVSWYQQALGQGPQFIFQYYEEEERQRGNFPDRFSGHQFPNYSSELNVNALLLGDSALYLCASSYPTSGAYEQYFGPGTRLTVT.

The chain couples TRBV29-1 to TRBJ2-7; D is unresolved. Germline values: CDR1 SQVTM, CDR2 ANQGSEA. Deletions cut 6 bases from V and 3 bases from J, with 21 bases between. CDR3 size: 15 residues. CDR3 in DNA: TGCAGCGTAGTTGGAGATAAAGTGGATGGCTACGAGCAGTACTTC. It yields the protein CSVVGDKVDGYEQYF.

The chain links TRBV15 to TRBJ2-2, with D possibly being TRBD2 (6 bases). From germline, CDR1 is LNHNV and CDR2 YYDKDF (reference sequence). This CDR3 comprises 16 residues. Trimming removed 1 base at V and 7 bases at J, with 16 bases between. CDR3 loop: CATSRVAGWPDGELFF. The CDR3 coding sequence is TGTGCCACCAGCAGAGTGGCGGGGTGGCCGGACGGGGAGCTGTTTTTT.

This clonotype was counted at least ten times. V gene TRBV2 combines with J gene TRBJ1-2; 8 positions match TRBD1. Losses at the gene ends were 7 bases for V and 7 bases for J; bases not matched to a gene: 11. Germline CDR1 reads SNHLY; CDR2 reads FYNNEI. The CDR3 contains 14 residues. For the CDR3, the DNA is TGTGCCAGCAAGAGACAGGGGAATATACTTGGCTACACCTTC. Residues: CASKRQGNILGYTF.

This clonotype was detected many times. The rearrangement uses TRBV29-1 and TRBJ1-1; D is uncertain. The V gene's germline CDR1 is SQVTM and CDR2 ANQGSEA. Trimming took 6 bases from V and 0 from J, leaving 11 bases between them. The CDR3 sequence is 13 residues long. The CDR3 DNA follows: TGCAGCGTGAGGTTACAGCTGAACACTGAAGCTTTCTTT. Its protein product is CSVRLQLNTEAFF.

This clonotype has more than one count but fewer than ten. The gene calls are TRBV25-1 and TRBJ2-1; D call uncertain. CDR1 is MGHDK and CDR2 is SYGVNS in the germline V gene. The V end was cut by 3 bases, the J end by 6 bases, with 12 bases between. The CDR3 is 14 amino acids. CDR3 sequence reads: CASSDPGWGNEQFF. The CDR3 coding sequence is TGTGCCAGCAGTGATCCCGGGTGGGGCAATGAGCAGTTCTTC.

This clonotype was picked up a small number of times. This rearrangement joins TRBV7-2 to TRBJ2-7; 12 bases map to TRBD1. With 5 bases clipped from V and 0 bases from J, the junction kept 14 bases outside the gene matches. The length of the CDR3 is 19 residues. Looked up from germline, CDR1 is SGHTA and CDR2 is FQGNSA. CDR3 loop: CASSVGTGGLSGPSYEQYF. The CDR3 DNA follows: TGTGCCAGCAGCGTCGGGACAGGGGGCCTTAGCGGGCCCTCCTACGAGCAGTACTTC.

In its sample, this clonotype was seen a few times. This sequence joins TRBV9 and TRBJ2-5; D is undetermined. This CDR3 has 13 residues. The V end was cut by 0 bases, the J end by 4 bases, with 7 bases between. Germline V gene sequence: CDR1 SGDLS, CDR2 YYNGEE. DNA for the CDR3: TGTGCCAGCAGCGTAGGGTCTGTAGAGACCCAGTACTTC. Its protein is CASSVGSVETQYF.

This clonotype was counted at least ten times. The genes are TRBV24-1 and TRBJ2-5, with D uncertain. The CDR3 spans 11 residues. V was pared by 0 bases and J by 9 bases, with 4 bases between. Germline V CDR1 and CDR2: KGHDR, SFDVKD. The CDR3 region has the DNA TGTGCCACCAGTGATTTGGGGCCCCAGTACTTC. Translation gives CATSDLGPQYF.

Of note for this clonotype: A single base separates this from a much larger clone, so it may be a read error. The CDR3 coding sequence is TGCGCCAGCGGCATGGGTTCTGGGAATCAGCCCCAGCATTTT. Its protein is CASGMGSGNQPQHF. V usage is TRBV5-1 and J usage is TRBJ1-5; unclear D gene. The CDR3 consists of 14 residues. V shed 7 bases and J shed 4 bases, with 15 bases lying between them. CDR1 and CDR2 from the germline V gene are SGHRS and YFSETQ.

J is TRBJ2-7 and V is TRBV4-1; D not resolved. CDR3 length: 16 amino acids. The V gene's germline CDR1 is MGHRA and CDR2 YSYEKL. Trimming stripped 4 bases from V and 3 bases from J, with 19 bases between. The CDR3 nucleotides are TGCGCCAGCAGCCCAAAGCAGAATCCGGGTAACTACGAGCAGTACTTC. Protein: CASSPKQNPGNYEQYF.

The rearrangement joins TRBV25-1 to TRBJ1-5; the match to TRBD1 covers 7 bases. V dropped 11 bases and J dropped 2; count of bases not matched to a gene: 6. Germline CDR1 reads MGHDK; CDR2 reads SYGVNS. The CDR3 runs 13 residues. CDR3 sequence: CAGQERRNQPQHF. CDR3 in DNA: TGTGCCGGACAGGAAAGGCGCAATCAGCCCCAGCATTTT. The full variable domain, with the rest looked up from reference TRBV25-1 and TRBJ1-5, is EADIYQTPRYLVIGTGKKITLECSQTMGHDKMYWYQQDPGMELHLIHYSYGVNSTEKGDLSSESTVSRIRTEHFPLTLESARPSHTSQYLCAGQERRNQPQHFGDGTRLSIL.

This clonotype was seen many times. This chain uses TRBV15 with TRBJ2-7; possible D gene TRBD1, 6 bases. Germline values: CDR1 LNHNV, CDR2 YYDKDF (reference sequence). This CDR3 is 17 amino acids long. Trimming pared 2 bases from V and 1 base from J, leaving 18 bases between. The CDR3 loop is CATSRKFRGSPSYEQYF. In DNA form, the CDR3 reads TGTGCCACCAGCAGAAAGTTTAGGGGGTCCCCGTCCTACGAGCAGTACTTC.

This clonotype has a handful of counts. The V gene is TRBV2, the J gene TRBJ2-7; 12 positions agree with TRBD1. CDR1 is SNHLY, CDR2 FYNNEI, per germline. V gave up 6 bases and J gave up 1 base; unmatched junction bases: 4. CDR3 size: 15 residues. The CDR3 DNA reads as TGTGCCAGCAGAGGGACAGGGGGCCAATCCTACGAGCAGTACTTC. Protein sequence: CASRGTGGQSYEQYF.

This clonotype came up many times. V gene TRBV11-2 combines with J gene TRBJ2-7; TRBD1 is a possible D gene (6 bases). This CDR3 is 17 amino acids long. The germline V and J ends were trimmed by 5 bases and 3 bases, with 23 bases remaining between them. Germline V CDR1 and CDR2: SGHAT, FQNNGV. The CDR3 loop is CASSRTYYRDTFYEQYF. DNA for the CDR3: TGTGCCAGCAGCAGAACGTACTACCGGGACACCTTCTACGAGCAGTACTTC.

This clonotype was detected many times. The chain carries TRBV5-1 and TRBJ1-2; D call uncertain. V was pared by 0 bases and J by 2 bases, with 5 bases between. Germline assignment: CDR1 SGHRS and CDR2 YFSETQ. The CDR3 runs to 13 residues. The chain's CDR3 is CASSLERNYGYTF. CDR3 bases: TGCGCCAGCAGCTTGGAACGGAACTATGGCTACACCTTC.

This chain joins TRBV20-1 and TRBJ2-5, with 11 nucleotides matching TRBD2. The germline gives CDR1 DFQATT, CDR2 SNEGSKA (reference sequence). CDR3 length: 14 residues. Germline trimming cut 3 bases from V and 4 bases from J; bases unmatched to any gene: 4. CDR3 region: CSASHTSGGETQYF. The CDR3 nucleotides are TGCAGTGCTAGCCACACTAGCGGGGGAGAGACCCAGTACTTC.